This entry lists 8 T cell receptor beta chains sequenced from one sample in a study of beta chain features in type 1 diabetes. Sequencing targeted expressed TCRB transcripts, as all isolated RNA had been reverse transcribed. The table came from immunoSEQ multiplex PCR; TCRdb's copy has only in-frame clones and leaves some out. The repertoire has 860,000 or so clones, roughly 16% of them found once; the top ten carry 0.023%. Sequencing input: naive CD4+ T cells from blood. These receptors all stem from a woman under 30 in good health.

The V and J genes are TRBV14 and TRBJ1-5, with D hard to call. Germline V lookup: CDR1 SGHDN, CDR2 FVKESK. Trimming took 1 base from V and 10 from J, leaving 11 bases between them. This CDR3 spans 13 amino acids. The CDR3 here is CASSQVSGLPQHF. CDR3 nucleotides: TGTGCCAGCAGCCAAGTCTCCGGTCTCCCCCAGCATTTT.

This clone turned up a few times. CDR3 in DNA: TGCGCCAGCAGCCAAGGAGGCGTCTCTGGGGCCAACGTCCTGACTTTC. Translated, it gives CASSQGGVSGANVLTF. The V gene is TRBV4-3, the J gene TRBJ2-6; D unresolved. Deletions cut 1 base from V and 0 bases from J, with 7 bases between. The V gene's germline CDR1 is LGHNA and CDR2 YSLEER. The CDR3 is 16 amino acids.

This clone turned up a few times. The V gene is TRBV4-3, the J gene TRBJ2-7; D is tentatively TRBD1 or TRBD2 (5 bases each). This CDR3 has 18 amino acids. Trimming shortened V by 3 bases and J by 0 bases, and 21 bases separated the two germline ends. Germline loops: CDR1 LGHNA, CDR2 YSLEER. The chain's CDR3 is CASSQDTATGTLSYEQYF. CDR3 sequence (DNA): TGCGCCAGCAGCCAGGATACGGCGACCGGGACCCTCTCCTACGAGCAGTACTTC.

On this clone: A read error may account for a junction end that differs from germline. The chain recombines TRBV6-5 with TRBJ1-4; D possibly corresponds to TRBD1 (5 bases). The CDR3 extends over 15 amino acids. Germline assignment: CDR1 MNHEY and CDR2 SVGAGI. CDR3 protein: CASGRGQGGNEKLFF. CDR3 nucleotide sequence: TGTGCCAGCGGCCGCGGGCAGGGCGGTAATGAAAAGCTGTTTTTT.

Details on this clone: Other DNA sequences in the same sample also yield this CDR3. This chain links TRBV20-1 with TRBJ1-2, with D hard to call. The CDR3 runs 10 residues. The V gene lost 6 bases and the J gene lost 4 bases, with 6 bases spanning the gap. Germline V gene sequence: CDR1 DFQATT, CDR2 SNEGSKA (reference sequence). DNA of the CDR3: TGCAGTGCCGGAACCTATGGCTACACCTTC. Encoded protein: CSAGTYGYTF.

This chain links TRBV28 with TRBJ2-1; 8 positions match TRBD2. V trimming: 5 bases; J trimming: 4 bases; junction bases outside the gene matches: 10. CDR1 is MDHEN, CDR2 SYDVKM, per germline. The CDR3 has 16 amino acids. CDR3 region: CASSTSGTSPYNEQFF. The CDR3 DNA reads TGTGCCAGCAGTACCTCCGGGACTAGTCCTTACAATGAGCAGTTCTTC.

The gene calls are TRBV4-3 and TRBJ2-7, with 8 nucleotides matching TRBD2. V lost 1 base and J lost 3; bases outside the gene matches: 5. This CDR3 contains 15 residues. The V gene's germline CDR1 is LGHNA and CDR2 YSLEER. CDR3 bases: TGCGCCAGCAGCCAAGGGCTAGCGGGCCGCTACGAGCAGTACTTC. As protein: CASSQGLAGRYEQYF.

V and J are TRBV2 and TRBJ2-1; D remains ambiguous. Per the germline V gene, CDR1 is SNHLY and CDR2 is FYNNEI. CDR3 length: 14 residues. The V and J ends lost 7 bases and 8 bases respectively, with 18 bases between them. The CDR3: CASNRLDLVDEQFF. CDR3 DNA sequence: TGTGCCAGCAACCGGTTAGATTTAGTGGATGAGCAGTTCTTC.